This entry features one T cell receptor (beta chain) sequence. It differs at one base from a far larger clone, so likely a read error. Germline loops: CDR1 SGHTA, CDR2 FQGNSA. Trimming took off 2 bases at V and 7 bases at J, with 21 bases between the two ends. The CDR3 is 16 amino acids. The data were obtained in a study of regulatory T cells in long-lasting Graves disease. CDR3-region Arm-PCR and iRepertoire HTBI primers produced the TCR beta libraries. MiXCR, run by TCRdb on the multiplex PCR reads, gives a single entry per CDR3 protein. The repertoire holds about 440,000 distinct CDR3 sequences, with about 17% as singletons. Sample time point: newly diagnosed GD, antithyroid drugs for less than 3 months. TCR sequences were obtained from RNA taken from PBMCs. The sample also formed part of further work on T cells in Graves' hyperthyroidism and ophthalmopathy. That source adds: The study used the HTBI primer set for a first-round RT-PCR of the TCR CDR3. Blood also held most thyroid clonotypes expanded beyond 0.001.

This specimen consisted of peripheral blood mononuclear cells (PBMCs), obtained at new diagnosis, from a patient treated with antithyroid drugs. The J gene is TRBJ2-7, the V gene TRBV7-2, with D perhaps given as TRBD1 or TRBD2 (6 bases each). This clonotype was sampled from a woman in her 30s with Graves disease. The CDR3 nucleotides are TGTGCCAGCAGCTTATCCGGGAGCTGGGGGGCCGATGAGCAGTACTTC. Translation: CASSLSGSWGADEQYF.